This record covers a single T cell receptor (beta chain). This sample was taken from a study of blood T cell repertoires in COVID-19. Study-wide background: From T cells, B-cell-depleted T cells, or PBMCs came the material, which was cDNA or gDNA.

The CDR3 consists of 13 residues. From germline, CDR1 is SGHTA and CDR2 FQGTGA. V shed 5 bases, J shed 4 bases, and the junction held 1 base outside the gene matches. Using immunoSEQ multiplex PCR, the repertoire was profiled, and TCRdb retains in-frame clones only, with some absent. The sample lists some 250,000 clones, around 86% seen once, with around 2% in the top ten. The origin of this receptor is a man aged 30-40 years who had recovered from COVID-19. The chain employs TRBV7-3 and TRBJ2-3; TRBD1 matches 9 bases. Material for sequencing was peripheral blood. The CDR3 loop is CASSRTGADTQYF. In DNA, the CDR3 is TGTGCCAGCAGCCGGACAGGGGCAGATACGCAGTATTTT. Full variable domain (rest looked up from reference TRBV7-3 and TRBJ2-3): GAGVSQTPSNKVTEKGKYVELRCDPISGHTALYWYRQSLGQGPEFLIYFQGTGAADDSGLPNDRFFAVRPEGSVSTLKIQRTERGDSAVYLCASSRTGADTQYFGPGTRLTVL.